A selection of T cell receptor beta chains follows, all from one sample in a study of T cell changes during pregnancy in multiple sclerosis. Only in-frame clones appear in the TCRdb table, and some are missing; sequencing was by immunoSEQ multiplex PCR. The sample includes approximately 57,000 clones, 85% to 95% of them seen just once. The sample consisted of peripheral blood, taken after pregnancy. The receptors originated from a female donor in good health, enrolled as a control in a pregnancy study. CDR3s include the opening cysteine and the closing phenylalanine or tryptophan. Fields, in order: CDR3 length, V gene, J gene, CDR3 protein.

CDR3 length: 16
V gene: TRBV28
J gene: TRBJ1-5
CDR3 protein: CASSSLRQGGSQPQHF

CDR3 length: 15
V gene: TRBV9
J gene: TRBJ2-3
CDR3 protein: CASSYAGTGTDTQYF

CDR3 length: 15
V gene: TRBV5-6
J gene: TRBJ2-7
CDR3 protein: CASSLDPGGYRKQYF

CDR3 length: 12
V gene: TRBV6-5
J gene: TRBJ2-3
CDR3 protein: CASRRDWDTQYF

CDR3 length: 13
V gene: TRBV2
J gene: TRBJ2-7
CDR3 protein: CASSEGSEGRQYF

CDR3 length: 13
V gene: TRBV7-9
J gene: TRBJ1-2
CDR3 protein: CASSQTAPYGYTF

CDR3 length: 12
V gene: TRBV19
J gene: TRBJ1-2
CDR3 protein: CASTLDSYGYTF

CDR3 length: 15
V gene: TRBV7-2
J gene: TRBJ2-1
CDR3 protein: CASSLGQLGGNEQFF

CDR3 length: 13
V gene: TRBV28
J gene: TRBJ1-2
CDR3 protein: CASSQNDTYGYTF

CDR3 length: 14
V gene: TRBV9
J gene: TRBJ2-2
CDR3 protein: CASTTSGSTGELFF

CDR3 length: 13
V gene: TRBV11-3
J gene: TRBJ2-5
CDR3 protein: CASSLVRGETQYF

CDR3 length: 15
V gene: TRBV5-6
J gene: TRBJ2-2
CDR3 protein: CASSLVGAAGGELFF

CDR3 length: 14
V gene: TRBV6-6
J gene: TRBJ2-1
CDR3 protein: CASSLSTGSNEQFF

CDR3 length: 16
V gene: TRBV15
J gene: TRBJ2-1
CDR3 protein: CATSRVRQAPYNEQFF

CDR3 length: 14
V gene: TRBV30
J gene: TRBJ2-3
CDR3 protein: CAWSRRGITKAQYF

CDR3 length: 13
V gene: TRBV5-6
J gene: TRBJ1-5
CDR3 protein: CASSLAGGQPQHF

CDR3 length: 15
V gene: TRBV6-5
J gene: TRBJ1-3
CDR3 protein: CASSSTGGPGNTIYF

CDR3 length: 14
V gene: TRBV5-6
J gene: TRBJ1-4
CDR3 protein: CASSFQGYSEKLFF

CDR3 length: 13
V gene: TRBV6-1
J gene: TRBJ2-7
CDR3 protein: CATSWGGVREQYF

CDR3 length: 14
V gene: TRBV2
J gene: TRBJ2-4
CDR3 protein: CASSGRGQPNIQYF

CDR3 length: 15
V gene: TRBV5-1
J gene: TRBJ2-3
CDR3 protein: CASSLGLAETDTQYF

CDR3 length: 13
V gene: TRBV29-1
J gene: TRBJ2-5
CDR3 protein: CSVARDTQETQYF

CDR3 length: 15
V gene: TRBV2
J gene: TRBJ1-3
CDR3 protein: CASSERQSSGNTIYF

CDR3 length: 13
V gene: TRBV6-5
J gene: TRBJ1-2
CDR3 protein: CASSTLRSAGYTF

CDR3 length: 14
V gene: TRBV29-1
J gene: TRBJ1-2
CDR3 protein: CSVEDTGFNYGYTF

CDR3 length: 15
V gene: TRBV18
J gene: TRBJ1-5
CDR3 protein: CASSPMAGANQPQHF

CDR3 length: 11
V gene: TRBV2
J gene: TRBJ1-4
CDR3 protein: CASSNLGGLFF

CDR3 length: 14
V gene: TRBV2
J gene: TRBJ2-5
CDR3 protein: CASDPGTAEETQYF

CDR3 length: 14
V gene: TRBV4-1
J gene: TRBJ2-3
CDR3 protein: CASTRTSGTDTQYF

CDR3 length: 16
V gene: TRBV19
J gene: TRBJ1-6
CDR3 protein: CASSAPAGWANSPLHF

CDR3 length: 15
V gene: TRBV6-5
J gene: TRBJ2-3
CDR3 protein: CASSYASGSTDTQYF

CDR3 length: 12
V gene: TRBV7-2
J gene: TRBJ1-1
CDR3 protein: CASSLGQGEAFF

CDR3 length: 14
V gene: TRBV9
J gene: TRBJ1-2
CDR3 protein: CASSVAGQPYGYTF

CDR3 length: 17
V gene: TRBV28
J gene: TRBJ2-3
CDR3 protein: CASSFEALVSSTDTQYF

CDR3 length: 18
V gene: TRBV4-2
J gene: TRBJ2-3
CDR3 protein: CASSQMGGGQISTDTQYF

CDR3 length: 14
V gene: TRBV7-2
J gene: TRBJ1-2
CDR3 protein: CASSPGGVNYGYTF

CDR3 length: 15
V gene: TRBV2
J gene: TRBJ1-6
CDR3 protein: CASSSSGTEVSPLHF

CDR3 length: 15
V gene: TRBV6-6
J gene: TRBJ2-1
CDR3 protein: CASSYGAGTYNEQFF